A single sample gave rise to the 5 T cell receptor beta chains below, sequenced in a study of blood T cell repertoires in COVID-19. TCRdb's table, derived via immunoSEQ multiplex PCR, lists solely in-frame clones and lacks some. The table has under 75,000 clones, about 81% seen once. Input material: peripheral blood. These receptors came from a man at least 80 years old with acute or convalescent COVID-19.

In nucleotides, the CDR3 is TGTGCCAGCTCAGACTGGGACAGGGAATACTACAATGAGCAGTTCTTC. It yields the protein CASSDWDREYYNEQFF. The gene calls are TRBV18 and TRBJ2-1; TRBD1 matches 9 bases. The CDR3 runs to 16 residues. V lost 5 bases and J lost 3; bases outside the gene matches: 8. CDR1 and CDR2 from the germline V gene are KGHSH and LQKENI.

This rearrangement joins TRBV5-4 to TRBJ1-1; 7 nucleotides align to TRBD1. The junction had 3 bases not matched to a gene; V was cut back by 2 bases and J by 2 bases. The CDR3 loop spans 14 amino acids. From germline, CDR1 is SGHNT and CDR2 YYREEE (reference sequence). The CDR3 coding sequence is TGTGCCAGCAGCTTAGACAGGGTTAACACTGAAGCTTTCTTT. Translating it yields CASSLDRVNTEAFF. The full variable domain, its missing parts supplied by reference TRBV5-4 and TRBJ1-1, is ETGVTQSPTHLIKTRGQQVTLRCSSQSGHNTVSWYQQALGQGPQFIFQYYREEENGRGNFPPRFSGLQFPNYSSELNVNALELDDSALYLCASSLDRVNTEAFFGQGTRLTVV.

This clone showed up just once. This sequence joins TRBV18 and TRBJ1-4; D gene uncertain. V lost 2 bases and J lost 4, with 8 bases in between. The V gene's germline CDR1 is KGHSH and CDR2 LQKENI. The CDR3 loop spans 14 amino acids. The CDR3 DNA is TGTGCCAGCTCACCAGGCGGGGATAATGAAAAACTGTTTTTT. It translates to CASSPGGDNEKLFF.

This clone was seen a few times. The CDR3 is CATSDGSARELFF. CDR3 sequence (DNA): TGTGCCACCAGTGATGGGAGCGCCCGGGAGCTGTTTTTT. The rearrangement joins TRBV24-1 to TRBJ2-2; possible D gene TRBD2, 5 bases. The CDR3 runs to 13 residues. Trimming removed 3 bases at V and 9 bases at J, with 10 bases between. Per the germline V gene, CDR1 is KGHDR and CDR2 is SFDVKD.

This sequence joins TRBV6-1 and TRBJ2-7, with D perhaps TRBD2 (5 bases). Germline V lookup: CDR1 MNHNS, CDR2 SASEGT. V dropped 2 bases and J dropped 0 bases, with 11 bases sitting between them. The CDR3 loop spans 15 amino acids. DNA of the CDR3: TGTGCCAGCAGTGAAATTGAGGGAGACTCCTACGAGCAGTACTTC. This encodes CASSEIEGDSYEQYF.